This T cell receptor (beta chain) is from a study of blood T cell repertoires in COVID-19. Study information: From T cells, B-cell-depleted T cells, or PBMCs came the material, which was cDNA or gDNA.

Assay: immunoSEQ multiplex PCR; the TCRdb copy retains only in-frame clones and omits some. Seen here are roughly 110,000 clones, around nine tenths observed once, and the top ten hold approximately 1.2%. This CDR3 contains 15 residues. CDR1 SGHTA and CDR2 FQGTGA come from the germline V gene. The J segment lost 6 bases and the V segment lost 5 bases, leaving 5 bases of the junction unmatched. The sequence came from a woman in her 30s with acute or convalescent COVID-19. The sequencing sample was made of peripheral blood. This chain uses TRBV7-3 with TRBJ2-2; TRBD2 matches at 11 bases. The CDR3 sequence: CASSISGRAPGELFF. CDR3 DNA: TGTGCCAGCAGCATTAGCGGGAGGGCCCCCGGGGAGCTGTTTTTT.